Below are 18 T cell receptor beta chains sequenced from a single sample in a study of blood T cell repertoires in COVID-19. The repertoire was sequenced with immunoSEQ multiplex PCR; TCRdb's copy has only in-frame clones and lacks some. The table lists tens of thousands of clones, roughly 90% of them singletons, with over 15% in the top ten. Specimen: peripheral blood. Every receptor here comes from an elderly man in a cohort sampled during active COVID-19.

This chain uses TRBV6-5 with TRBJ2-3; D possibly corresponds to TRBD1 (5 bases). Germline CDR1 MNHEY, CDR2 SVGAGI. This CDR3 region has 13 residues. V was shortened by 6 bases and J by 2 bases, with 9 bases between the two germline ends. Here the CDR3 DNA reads TGTGCCAGCAGCCAGGGTATCACAGATACGCAGTATTTT. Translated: CASSQGITDTQYF.

This CDR3 is CASSSGLAGGRETQYF. For the CDR3, the DNA is TGTGCCAGCAGCTCGGGACTAGCGGGGGGGCGAGAGACCCAGTACTTC. The chain combines TRBV7-2 with TRBJ2-5; TRBD2 aligns across 16 bases. Germline CDR1 reads SGHTA; CDR2 reads FQGNSA. With V trimmed by 4 bases and J by 4 bases, 3 bases remained unmatched. The CDR3 extends over 16 amino acids.

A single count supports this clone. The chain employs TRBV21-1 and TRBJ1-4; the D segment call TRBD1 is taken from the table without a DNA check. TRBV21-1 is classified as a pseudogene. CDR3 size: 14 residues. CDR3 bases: TGTGCCAGCAGCATAGGACAGATTAATGAAAAACTGTTTTTT. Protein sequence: CASSIGQINEKLFF.

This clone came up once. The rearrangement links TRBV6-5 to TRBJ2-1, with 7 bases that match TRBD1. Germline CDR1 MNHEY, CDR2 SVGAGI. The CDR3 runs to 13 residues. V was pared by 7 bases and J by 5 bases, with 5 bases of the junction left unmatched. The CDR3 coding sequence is TGTGCCAGCACCAGGACAGGTAACAATGAGCAGTTCTTC. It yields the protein CASTRTGNNEQFF.

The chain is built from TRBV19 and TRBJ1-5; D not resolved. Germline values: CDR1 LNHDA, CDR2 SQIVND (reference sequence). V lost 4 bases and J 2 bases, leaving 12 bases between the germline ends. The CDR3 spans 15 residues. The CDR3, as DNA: TGTGCCAGTAGTAGGCGGGAAGTGGGCAATCAGCCCCAGCATTTT. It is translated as CASSRREVGNQPQHF.

CDR3 amino acids: CASSLQGNEQYF. The CDR3 nucleotides are TGTGCCAGCAGCCTACAGGGTAACGAGCAGTACTTC. The rearrangement links TRBV7-2 to TRBJ2-7; weak D call: TRBD1 (6 bases). The ends were cut back, 5 bases at V and 5 bases at J, with 10 bases in the middle. Looked up from germline, CDR1 is SGHTA and CDR2 is FQGNSA. The CDR3 consists of 12 residues.

The CDR3 loop reads CASRSRTTDTQYF. The CDR3 DNA sequence: TGTGCCAGCAGGAGCCGAACCACAGATACGCAGTATTTT. V usage is TRBV2 and J usage is TRBJ2-3; D ambiguous. CDR1 is SNHLY, CDR2 FYNNEI, per germline. Trimming removed 6 bases at V and 2 bases at J, with 9 bases between. The CDR3 length is 13 residues.

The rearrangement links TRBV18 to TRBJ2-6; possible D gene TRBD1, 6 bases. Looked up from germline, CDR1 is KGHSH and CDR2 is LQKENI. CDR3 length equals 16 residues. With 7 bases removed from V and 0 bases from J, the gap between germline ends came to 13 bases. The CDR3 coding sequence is TGTGCCAGCTTTAGGGACACCAGCTCTGGGGCCAACGTCCTGACTTTC. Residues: CASFRDTSSGANVLTF.

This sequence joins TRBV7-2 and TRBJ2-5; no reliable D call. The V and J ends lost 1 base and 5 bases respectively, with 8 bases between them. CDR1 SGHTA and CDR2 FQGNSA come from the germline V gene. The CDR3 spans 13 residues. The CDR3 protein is CASSLVVLETQYF. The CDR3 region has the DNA TGTGCCAGCAGCTTAGTAGTGTTGGAGACCCAGTACTTC. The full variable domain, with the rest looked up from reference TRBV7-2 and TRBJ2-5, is GAGVSQSPSNKVTEKGKDVELRCDPISGHTALYWYRQSLGQGLEFLIYFQGNSAPDKSGLPSDRFSAERTGGSVSTLTIQRTQQEDSAVYLCASSLVVLETQYFGPGTRLLVL.

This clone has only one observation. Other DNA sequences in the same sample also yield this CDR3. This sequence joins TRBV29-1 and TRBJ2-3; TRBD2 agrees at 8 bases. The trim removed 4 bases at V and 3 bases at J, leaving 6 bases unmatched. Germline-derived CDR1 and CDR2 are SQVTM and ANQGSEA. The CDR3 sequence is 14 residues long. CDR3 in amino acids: CSVGTSGGTDTQYF. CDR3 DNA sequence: TGCAGCGTTGGGACGAGCGGGGGAACAGATACGCAGTATTTT.

The CDR3 protein is CASSQSDRGNAGANVLTF. The CDR3, as DNA: TGCGCCAGCAGTCAATCGGACAGGGGAAATGCTGGGGCCAACGTCCTGACTTTC. The chain has TRBV23-1 and TRBJ2-6, with 9 bases identical to TRBD1. TRBV23-1 is marked as an open reading frame, function uncertain. Trimming took 0 bases from V and 2 from J; bases not matched to a gene: 5. The CDR3 is 18 residues long.

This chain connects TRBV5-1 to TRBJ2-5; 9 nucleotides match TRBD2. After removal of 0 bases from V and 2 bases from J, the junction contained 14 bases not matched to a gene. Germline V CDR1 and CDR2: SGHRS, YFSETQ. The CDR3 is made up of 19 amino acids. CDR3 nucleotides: TGCGCCAGCAGCTTGGGCAGCCTAGGGACTAGCAATTTTCAAGAGACCCAGTACTTC. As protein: CASSLGSLGTSNFQETQYF.

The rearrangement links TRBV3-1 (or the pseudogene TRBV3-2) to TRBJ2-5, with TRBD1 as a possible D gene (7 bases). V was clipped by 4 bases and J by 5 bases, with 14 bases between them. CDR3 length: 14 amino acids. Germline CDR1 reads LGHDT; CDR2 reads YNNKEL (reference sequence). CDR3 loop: CASSPGGPLETQYF. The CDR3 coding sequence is TGTGCCAGCAGCCCAGGGGGGCCCTTGGAGACCCAGTACTTC.

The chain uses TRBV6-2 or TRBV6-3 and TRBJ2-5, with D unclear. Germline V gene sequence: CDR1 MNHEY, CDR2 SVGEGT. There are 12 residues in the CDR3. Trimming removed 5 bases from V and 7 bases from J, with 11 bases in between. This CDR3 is CASSHKDRTQYF. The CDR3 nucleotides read TGTGCCAGCAGTCACAAAGATCGGACCCAGTACTTC.

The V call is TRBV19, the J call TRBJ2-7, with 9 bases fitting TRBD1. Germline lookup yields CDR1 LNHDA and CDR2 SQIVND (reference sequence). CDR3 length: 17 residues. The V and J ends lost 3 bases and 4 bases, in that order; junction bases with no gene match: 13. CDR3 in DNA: TGTGCCAGTAGTATGGGGTATACAGGGGGCGAGAGGTACGAGCAGTACTTC. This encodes CASSMGYTGGERYEQYF.

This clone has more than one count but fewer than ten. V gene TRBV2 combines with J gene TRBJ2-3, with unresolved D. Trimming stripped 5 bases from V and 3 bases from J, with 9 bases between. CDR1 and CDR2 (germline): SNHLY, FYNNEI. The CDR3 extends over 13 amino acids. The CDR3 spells CASSLAATDTQYF. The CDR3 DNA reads TGTGCCAGCAGTTTGGCGGCGACAGATACGCAGTATTTT. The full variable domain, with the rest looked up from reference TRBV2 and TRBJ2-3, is EPEVTQTPSHQVTQMGQEVILRCVPISNHLYFYWYRQILGQKVEFLVSFYNNEISEKSEIFDDQFSVERPDGSNFTLKIRSTKLEDSAMYFCASSLAATDTQYFGPGTRLTVL.

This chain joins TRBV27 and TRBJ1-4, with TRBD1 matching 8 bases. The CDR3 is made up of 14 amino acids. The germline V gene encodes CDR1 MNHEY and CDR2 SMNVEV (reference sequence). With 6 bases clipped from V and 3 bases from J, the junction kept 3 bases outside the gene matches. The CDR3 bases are TGTGCCAGCAGCGAGGACAGGGCTAATGAAAAACTGTTTTTT. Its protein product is CASSEDRANEKLFF.

The CDR3 nucleotides read TGTGCCAGCAGAAACGGGGGGGATGGGGCCAACGTCCTGACTTTC. The encoded protein is CASRNGGDGANVLTF. The V and J genes are TRBV7-2 and TRBJ2-6; 8 bases map to TRBD2. Germline V CDR1 and CDR2: SGHTA, FQGNSA. V trimming: 6 bases; J trimming: 3 bases; junction bases outside the gene matches: 4. CDR3 size: 15 residues.